These 8 T cell receptor beta chains came from one sample sequenced in a study of blood T cell repertoires in COVID-19. Method: immunoSEQ multiplex PCR; TCRdb's copy keeps in-frame clones and lacks some. The sample consists of fewer than 350,000 clones, roughly 93% of them appearing once. The sequencing sample was made of PBMCs or T cells enriched from blood (not recorded which). The receptors were sampled from a woman aged 40 to 50 with acute COVID-19.

V gene TRBV5-4 combines with J gene TRBJ2-1; D might be TRBD1 (6 bases). The V end lost 3 bases, the J end lost 5 bases, and 15 bases lay between the germline ends. This CDR3 is built from 15 residues. Germline loops: CDR1 SGHNT, CDR2 YYREEE (reference sequence). CDR3 nucleotides: TGTGCCAGCAGCTGGGCAGGGGTTCCGGACAATGAGCAGTTCTTC. Amino acids: CASSWAGVPDNEQFF.

This chain connects TRBV29-1 to TRBJ2-7; 8 bases fit TRBD2. Germline-derived CDR1 and CDR2 are SQVTM and ANQGSEA. The CDR3 is 12 amino acids. The V segment lost 6 bases and the J segment 6 bases; nucleotides outside the gene matches: 7. CDR3 sequence reads: CSVGTRGGEQYF. The DNA for the CDR3 is TGCAGCGTAGGGACTAGAGGAGGCGAGCAGTACTTC.

The V gene is TRBV2, the J gene TRBJ1-2; D perhaps matches TRBD1 (6 bases). In germline, CDR1 is SNHLY, CDR2 FYNNEI. Trimming shortened V by 3 bases and J by 3 bases, and 8 bases separated the two germline ends. The CDR3 loop spans 13 amino acids. The DNA of the CDR3 is TGTGCCAGCAGTGATTCAGGGGACTATGGCTACACCTTC. Encoded protein: CASSDSGDYGYTF.

The chain carries TRBV6-9 and TRBJ1-3; D is possibly TRBD1 (6 bases). Deletions cut 1 base from V and 5 bases from J, with 9 bases between. The CDR3 covers 14 residues. Germline CDR1 MNHGY, CDR2 SVAAGI. The CDR3 coding sequence is TGTGCCAGCAGTTATTGGGGGCCCAGAAACACCATATATTTT. Translated, it gives CASSYWGPRNTIYF.

CDR3 in DNA: TGCGCCAGCAGCCAAACTTCGGGACAACAAGAGACCCAGTACTTC. This translates into CASSQTSGQQETQYF. This chain links TRBV4-1 with TRBJ2-5; D is perhaps TRBD1 (6 bases). Germline V gene data show CDR1 as MGHRA and CDR2 as YSYEKL. This CDR3 spans 15 amino acids. V was shortened by 2 bases and J by 2 bases, with 12 bases between the two germline ends.

The rearrangement links TRBV7-2 to TRBJ1-3, with 7 bases lining up with TRBD1. V lost 1 base and J lost 8; bases outside the gene matches: 5. The CDR3 extends over 14 amino acids. The germline CDR1 and CDR2 sequences are SGHTA and FQGNSA. The CDR3 nucleotides are TGTGCCAGCAGCTTAGGGGGACAGTCGTACACCATATATTTT. Translating it yields CASSLGGQSYTIYF.

This chain links TRBV7-9 with TRBJ1-2; possibly TRBD1 for D (5 bases). Trimming shortened V by 5 bases and J by 3 bases, and 10 bases separated the two germline ends. Germline V CDR1 and CDR2: SEHNR, FQNEAQ (reference sequence). CDR3 length equals 13 residues. The chain's CDR3 is CASSADSHYGYTF. The CDR3, as DNA: TGTGCCAGCAGCGCCGACAGCCACTATGGCTACACCTTC.

A note on this clone: An end of the junction does not agree with germline; a read error may underlie this. The gene calls are TRBV7-7 and TRBJ2-5; 7 bases map to TRBD1. From germline, CDR1 is SSHAT and CDR2 FNYEAQ (reference sequence). The CDR3 consists of 13 residues. The CDR3 spells CASSLDRQETQYF. CDR3 nucleotide sequence: TGTGCTAGCAGCCTGGACAGGCAAGAGACCCAGTACTTC.